The clone carrying this T cell receptor beta chain was recorded only once. Its specificity is not known. The data were taken from a study of CD8 T cells in ankylosing spondylitis. Trimming at V came to 1 base and at J to 7 bases, leaving 8 bases not matched to a gene. This CDR3 has 17 residues. Whole-study results and caveats: Existing reports had already noted some motif variants in reactive arthritis synovial fluid and blood. Matched ankylosing spondylitis synovial fluid reportedly contained a significantly enriched population of disease-linked clones.

Library preparation for TCR beta used quantitative 5'-RACE with molecular barcodes. TCRdb re-called the 5' RACE reads with MiXCR, one entry per CDR3 protein. The profile shows approximately 240,000 distinct CDR3 sequences, approximately 24% of them singletons. This sequence joins TRBV12-3 or TRBV12-4 and TRBJ2-1, with 12 nucleotides matching TRBD2. The sample taken for sequencing was blood, either unsorted or a sorted T cell fraction (not recorded which). This clonotype was sampled from a male donor with ankylosing spondylitis or in good health (not recorded which). The CDR3 nucleotides read TGTGCCAGCAGTTTAGGGCTAGCGGGGGGGTCAGGGAATGAGCAGTTCTTC. As protein: CASSLGLAGGSGNEQFF.